This TCR beta chain is drawn from a study of CD8+ T cells in alopecia areata. The CDR3 covers 13 residues. Trimming cost V 0 bases and J 3 bases, with 6 bases left between them. Germline V gene lookup returns CDR1 MGHRA and CDR2 YSYEKL. In each case, RNA was isolated and then reverse transcribed into cDNA as the sequencing template. Repertoires were generated with immunoSEQ multiplex PCR, while TCRdb's copy carries only in-frame clones and drops some. The sample has 87,000 or so clones; around 70% are singletons. The treatment: oral pan-JAK inhibitor, 5-10 mg twice daily. This chain links TRBV4-1 with TRBJ2-7, with unresolved D. This sample comprised CD8+ T cells sorted from blood, obtained at approximately week 42, from a patient treated with tofacitinib. This receptor was identified in a human donor with alopecia areata. CDR3 coding DNA: TGCGCCAGCAGCCAAGAGCAGCACTACGAGCAGTACTTC. This codes for CASSQEQHYEQYF.